This TCR beta chain was sequenced for a study of T cells after yellow fever vaccination. Overall study findings and caveats: Faster peaking, at day 5 versus 15, marked a secondary response that was weaker. Clones that expanded after primary vaccination mostly reappeared after the booster (roughly 97% CD4, 88% CD8).

The germline gives CDR1 SGHNT, CDR2 YYREEE (reference sequence). The CDR3 is made up of 15 amino acids. V shed 2 bases and J shed 2 bases, with 13 bases lying between them. Conversion of TCR transcripts into cDNA relied on 5'RACE template switching, which added a universal primer site and UMIs. TCRdb independently ran MiXCR on the 5' RACE reads; one entry per CDR3 protein. The sample has under 550,000 distinct CDR3 sequences, 20% to 25% seen once. Concerning this clonotype itself: Its antigen is unknown.

The chain joins TRBV5-4 to TRBJ2-5, with a possible D match to TRBD2 (5 bases). This TCR came from a man aged 18-30 years who received the YFV17D yellow fever vaccine. Sequences were derived from PBMCs, sampled less than 25 days after the first yellow fever vaccination. CDR3 in amino acids: CASSLGGWEQETQYF. The CDR3 region has the DNA TGTGCCAGCAGCTTAGGTGGATGGGAGCAAGAGACCCAGTACTTC. Full variable domain (missing parts from reference TRBV5-4 and TRBJ2-5): ETGVTQSPTHLIKTRGQQVTLRCSSQSGHNTVSWYQQALGQGPQFIFQYYREEENGRGNFPPRFSGLQFPNYSSELNVNALELDDSALYLCASSLGGWEQETQYFGPGTRLLVL.